The following is a T cell receptor (beta chain) sequence with its context. This sample is part of a study of T cell responses to AZD1222 COVID-19 vaccine. This CDR3 spans 13 amino acids. CDR1 is LNHDA, CDR2 SQIVND, per germline (reference sequence). With 4 bases removed from V and 6 bases from J, the gap between germline ends came to 12 bases. This table comes from immunoSEQ multiplex PCR, and its TCRdb copy is limited to in-frame clones, with some not included. In the table there are roughly 150,000 clones, around 88% of which are singletons. This sequence originates from an adult in good health. V and J are TRBV19 and TRBJ1-2, with D perhaps TRBD1 (6 bases). The specimen was peripheral blood, collected on day 0 of MenACWY control vaccination. This CDR3 is CASSNDRFHGYTF. CDR3 nucleotide sequence: TGTGCCAGTAGTAACGACAGGTTTCATGGCTACACCTTC.